One sample yielded the 8 T cell receptor beta chains listed below, sequenced in a study of spatial heterogeneity in lung cancer. TCRdb redid the calling of the 5' RACE reads with MiXCR, one entry per CDR3 protein. Of approximately 20,000 distinct CDR3 sequences listed, 9.2% are singletons. As for time point: blood at routine non-recurrence follow-up after resection. The sample consisted of PBMCs, taken at follow-up. The receptors originated from a male donor with early-stage non-small cell lung cancer.

This clonotype has just a few counts. The chain joins TRBV4-2 to TRBJ1-5; 8 bases agree with TRBD1. Germline V gene lookup returns CDR1 LGHNA and CDR2 YNFKEQ. The CDR3 runs to 15 residues. V shed 1 base and J 5 bases; nucleotides not matched to a gene: 4. The CDR3 coding sequence is TGTGCCAGCAGCCAAGTTTCGGGACAGGATCAGCCCCAGCATTTT. Residues: CASSQVSGQDQPQHF.

This clonotype was counted at least ten times. The V call is TRBV20-1, the J call TRBJ1-1; perhaps TRBD1 as D (6 bases). Looked up from germline, CDR1 is DFQATT and CDR2 is SNEGSKA (reference sequence). This CDR3 spans 12 amino acids. V gave up 5 bases and J gave up 5 bases, with 12 bases separating them. CDR3 sequence: CSAERGDTEAFF. CDR3 coding DNA: TGCAGTGCTGAGAGGGGGGATACTGAAGCTTTCTTT.

This chain links TRBV20-1 with TRBJ2-5, with 8 positions matching TRBD2. The germline gives CDR1 DFQATT, CDR2 SNEGSKA (reference sequence). V shed 3 bases, J shed 1 base, and the junction held 7 bases outside the gene matches. The CDR3 has 15 amino acids. In nucleotides, the CDR3 is TGCAGTGCTAGCATCCAGCGGGGGTCCCAAGAGACCCAGTACTTC. This translates into CSASIQRGSQETQYF.

This clonotype has just a few counts. The chain joins TRBV30 to TRBJ2-3; D remains ambiguous. Germline loops: CDR1 GTSNPN, CDR2 SVGIG (reference sequence). The CDR3 is made up of 14 amino acids. V was cut by 2 bases and J by 4 bases, with 13 bases left in between. The CDR3 loop is CAWSSTYRSDTQYF. The CDR3 region has the DNA TGTGCCTGGAGTTCCACCTACCGATCAGATACGCAGTATTTT.

In its sample, this clonotype was seen many times. The rearrangement uses TRBV28 and TRBJ2-3; 8 bases agree with TRBD2. The CDR3 sequence is 17 residues long. V lost 5 bases to trimming and J lost 2 bases; unmatched junction nucleotides: 12. Germline-derived CDR1 and CDR2 are MDHEN and SYDVKM. For the CDR3, the DNA is TGTGCCAGCAGTCCGGATCTAGCGGGCGCCCTCACAGATACGCAGTATTTT. Translating it yields CASSPDLAGALTDTQYF.

This clonotype has a handful of counts. The chain carries TRBV11-2 and TRBJ1-2; D uncertain. V was clipped by 2 bases and J by 6 bases, with 13 bases between them. Germline V gene sequence: CDR1 SGHAT, CDR2 FQNNGV. The CDR3 is made up of 14 amino acids. In nucleotides, the CDR3 is TGTGCCAGCAGCTTAATGTCCCTGAGGCATGGCTACACCTTC. It yields the protein CASSLMSLRHGYTF.

This clonotype showed up many times. The chain carries TRBV28 and TRBJ1-3, with unresolved D. The V gene's germline CDR1 is MDHEN and CDR2 SYDVKM. The CDR3 covers 14 residues. V lost 5 bases to trimming and J lost 1 base, with 9 bases between them. CDR3 in DNA: TGTGCCAGCAGTCCCTGGACGTCTGGAAACACCATATATTTT. Its translation is CASSPWTSGNTIYF.

This clonotype came up many times. J is TRBJ2-3 and V is TRBV19; D remains unclear. Trimming removed 5 bases at V and 2 bases at J, with 8 bases between. The CDR3 sequence is 13 residues long. Germline assignment: CDR1 LNHDA and CDR2 SQIVND (reference sequence). The CDR3 nucleotides read TGTGCCAGTAGTCCTAGGGTCACAGATACGCAGTATTTT. It specifies CASSPRVTDTQYF.